Listed below are T cell receptor beta chains from one sample, sequenced in a study of T cell clones after liver transplantation. Profiled with immunoSEQ multiplex PCR; TCRdb holds only in-frame clones, not every one. Of 99,000 or so clones in the sample, around four fifths were seen once. The sequencing used CD4+ T cells from blood, collected before liver transplant. The origin of the receptors is a human donor who received a liver transplant. Each CDR3 is given with its conserved first and last residue. D genes are given only for firm matches. Some rows mark clone size as missing; the rest say once, few, many or name a class of expanded clone.

abundance	v_gene	d_gene	j_gene	CDR3nt	CDR3aa
few	TRBV19	NA	TRBJ1-1	TGTGCCAGTAGTACCCCGATAGGCGCGGGCAAGGCTGAAGCTTTCTTT	CASSTPIGAGKAEAFF
NA	TRBV9	NA	TRBJ2-2	TGTGCCAGCAGCGTAGTAAGGGATCCCGGGGAGCTGTTTTTT	CASSVVRDPGELFF
once	TRBV9	NA	TRBJ1-1	TGTGCCAGCAGCGTAGCCCAGAACACTGAAGCTTTCTTT	CASSVAQNTEAFF
NA	TRBV18	TRBD2	TRBJ2-5	TGTGCCAGCTCACCACCGGGTCGGGGGGGCCAAGAGACCCAGTACTTC	CASSPPGRGGQETQYF
once	TRBV9	NA	TRBJ2-7	TGTGCCAGCAGCGTAGGGAGGGATAGGGCAAACTACGAGCAGTACTTC	CASSVGRDRANYEQYF
NA	TRBV6-1	TRBD2	TRBJ2-3	TGTGCCAGCAGTAAAGGACTAGCGGGGGTGTTTTTGGCAGATACGCAGTATTTT	CASSKGLAGVFLADTQYF
NA	TRBV9	NA	TRBJ1-2	TGTGCCAGCAGCTTCCGGGACTCGCCGAGGGGCTACACCTTC	CASSFRDSPRGYTF
NA	TRBV19	NA	TRBJ2-7	TGTGCCAGTAGTAAGGGTGCAACTGGTTGGAACTCCTACGAGCAGTACTTC	CASSKGATGWNSYEQYF
NA	TRBV5-1	TRBD2	TRBJ2-2	TGCGCCAGCAGCACTAGGACTAGCGGGGGTGGTAACACCGGGGAGCTGTTTTTT	CASSTRTSGGGNTGELFF
NA	TRBV18	NA	TRBJ1-1	TGTGCCAGCTCACCCCTGGACACGAACACTGAAGCTTTCTTT	CASSPLDTNTEAFF
NA	TRBV7-3	NA	TRBJ1-1	TGTGCCAGCAGCTTAAGGGCAGGTCAATCGGAAGCTTTCTTT	CASSLRAGQSEAFF
NA	TRBV7-3	TRBD1	TRBJ1-1	TGTGCCAGCAGCTTTCCCGGGACAGGGTACGGTGTAGACACTGAAGCTTTCTTT	CASSFPGTGYGVDTEAFF
NA	TRBV9	TRBD1	TRBJ1-2	TGTGCCAGCAGCGCTGGGGACAGAGGCTACACCTTC	CASSAGDRGYTF
NA	TRBV7-9	NA	TRBJ1-5	TGTGCCAGCAGCTTAGGTGGCGGTAGCAATCAGCCCCAGCATTTT	CASSLGGGSNQPQHF
NA	TRBV7-2	NA	TRBJ2-7	TGTGCCAGCAGCTTCACAGGGAGGGCCTACGAGCAGTACTTC	CASSFTGRAYEQYF
once	TRBV4-3	NA	TRBJ2-3	TGCGCCAGCAGCCAAGAGGGGGGCAGGGATACGCAGTATTTT	CASSQEGGRDTQYF
once	TRBV28	NA	TRBJ2-7	TGTGCCAGCAGTAGAAAATACGAGCAGTACTTC	CASSRKYEQYF
few	TRBV14	TRBD1	TRBJ1-2	TGTGCCAGCAGTCGACAGGGGTCGAGTGGCTACACCTTC	CASSRQGSSGYTF
NA	TRBV7-2	TRBD1	TRBJ1-2	TGTGCCAGCAGCTTAGACAGGGGAAACTATGGCTACACCTTC	CASSLDRGNYGYTF
NA	TRBV18	NA	TRBJ1-4	TGTGCCAGCTCACGCGGGGAGAATGAAAAACTGTTTTTT	CASSRGENEKLFF
NA	TRBV19	TRBD1	TRBJ1-4	TGTGCCAGTACCCACCGGGACAGAAATCCTACACACGAAAAACTGTTTTTT	CASTHRDRNPTHEKLFF
NA	TRBV6-5	NA	TRBJ2-3	TGTGCCAGCAGTTACCGAGGGCCCACAGATACGCAGTATTTT	CASSYRGPTDTQYF
NA	TRBV5-6	NA	TRBJ1-2	TGTGCCAGCAGCTTGCCCATCCGGACAGCCTCTAACACCTTC	CASSLPIRTASNTF
few	TRBV9	NA	TRBJ1-5	TGTGCCAGCAGCCCTGGACTAGGCAATCAGCCCCAGCATTTT	CASSPGLGNQPQHF
NA	TRBV18	NA	TRBJ2-7	TGTGCCAGCTCGCCGGAAGGGGGGAGCTCCTACGAGCAGTACTTC	CASSPEGGSSYEQYF
NA	TRBV10-3	TRBD1	TRBJ2-7	TGTGCCATCAGTGAGGGGAACAGGGGGCTCTACGAGCAGTACTTC	CAISEGNRGLYEQYF
NA	TRBV6-1	NA	TRBJ1-3	TGTGCCAGCAGTGAAGCACCAACAGGTACTGGAAACACCATATATTTT	CASSEAPTGTGNTIYF
NA	TRBV21-1	NA	TRBJ2-7	TGTGCCAGCAGCAAAGCGGGTAGGGTTGGCTACGAGCAGTACTTC	CASSKAGRVGYEQYF
few	TRBV4-3	NA	TRBJ1-2	TGCGCCAGCAGCCAAGATCTTAGAGGGTCCTATGGCTACACCTTC	CASSQDLRGSYGYTF
NA	TRBV7-6	TRBD1	TRBJ1-1	TGTGCCAGCAGCCTCGGATCGGGACAGGGGGCCTCTGAAGCTTTCTTT	CASSLGSGQGASEAFF
NA	TRBV5-1	NA	TRBJ2-7	TGCGCCAGCAGCCCGAACTGGCTAGGCAACGAGCAGTACTTC	CASSPNWLGNEQYF
NA	TRBV5-8	TRBD1	TRBJ1-2	TGTGCCAGCAGCTACACACAGGGGGGCTATGGCTACACCTTC	CASSYTQGGYGYTF
NA	TRBV11-2	NA	TRBJ2-3	TGTGCCAGCAGCTTAACGCGGGGGCGCACAGATACGCAGTATTTT	CASSLTRGRTDTQYF
NA	TRBV14	NA	TRBJ2-7	TGTGCCAGCAGCCAAGGTCCGGGGGTATCCTACGAGCAGTACTTC	CASSQGPGVSYEQYF
NA	TRBV19	NA	TRBJ2-5	TGTGCCAGTAGTACGGGGACCGGATCGGGGGAGACCCAGTACTTC	CASSTGTGSGETQYF
NA	TRBV19	TRBD2	TRBJ2-7	TGTGCCAGTAGTATAGTCCCGCTGACTAGCCCCTCCTACGAGCAGTACTTC	CASSIVPLTSPSYEQYF
NA	TRBV6-1	TRBD2	TRBJ2-3	TGTGCCATTACTAGCGGGGGGGCCACAGATACGCAGTATTTT	CAITSGGATDTQYF
NA	TRBV4-3	TRBD2	TRBJ2-2	TGCGCCAGCAGCCTTGGGACTAGCGGTCTGACCGGGGAGCTGTTTTTT	CASSLGTSGLTGELFF
NA	TRBV9	NA	TRBJ1-5	TGTGCCAGCAGCGTAGGGACGCAGGGCCAGCCCCAGCATTTT	CASSVGTQGQPQHF
NA	TRBV5-5	NA	TRBJ1-1	TGTGCCAGCAGCTTAGGAGCCAGGGTGGTTGGTGAAGCTTTCTTT	CASSLGARVVGEAFF
few	TRBV10-2	TRBD2	TRBJ2-2	TGCGCCAGCAGCTTCGGGACTAGCGGAGGGGCCGGGGAGCTGTTTTTT	CASSFGTSGGAGELFF
NA	TRBV6-5	TRBD1	TRBJ1-1	TGTGCCAGCAGACCCCCGGGACAGATATTCGCTGAAGCTTTCTTT	CASRPPGQIFAEAFF
NA	TRBV6-1	NA	TRBJ1-1	TGTGCCAGCAGTGAAAGGTGGGACGCTTTCTTT	CASSERWDAFF
NA	TRBV18	NA	TRBJ2-5	TGTGCCAGCTCACCAAATCGAGGGTTGCAAGAGACCCAGTACTTC	CASSPNRGLQETQYF
NA	TRBV7-2	NA	TRBJ2-3	TGTGCCAGCAGCCCCCGACAGGGAGGGGACACAGATACGCAGTATTTT	CASSPRQGGDTDTQYF
NA	TRBV6-1	NA	TRBJ1-5	TGTGCCAGCAGTGAAGCTCTGGACAGAAATCAGCCCCAGCATTTT	CASSEALDRNQPQHF
NA	TRBV20-1	NA	TRBJ1-2	TGCAGTGCCCACGTCGGCGGCTACACCTTC	CSAHVGGYTF
NA	TRBV6-1	TRBD1	TRBJ1-2	TGTGCCAGCAGGAGGGACAGAGGGAATTATGGCTACACCTTC	CASRRDRGNYGYTF
NA	TRBV1	NA	TRBJ2-7	TGCACCAGCAGCCAAGCCCCCTCTAGCGGGGGATTCTACGAGCAGTACTTC	CTSSQAPSSGGFYEQYF
NA	TRBV7-2	NA	TRBJ1-1	TGTGCCAGCAGCCCTACAAGAGTTGAAGCTTTCTTT	CASSPTRVEAFF